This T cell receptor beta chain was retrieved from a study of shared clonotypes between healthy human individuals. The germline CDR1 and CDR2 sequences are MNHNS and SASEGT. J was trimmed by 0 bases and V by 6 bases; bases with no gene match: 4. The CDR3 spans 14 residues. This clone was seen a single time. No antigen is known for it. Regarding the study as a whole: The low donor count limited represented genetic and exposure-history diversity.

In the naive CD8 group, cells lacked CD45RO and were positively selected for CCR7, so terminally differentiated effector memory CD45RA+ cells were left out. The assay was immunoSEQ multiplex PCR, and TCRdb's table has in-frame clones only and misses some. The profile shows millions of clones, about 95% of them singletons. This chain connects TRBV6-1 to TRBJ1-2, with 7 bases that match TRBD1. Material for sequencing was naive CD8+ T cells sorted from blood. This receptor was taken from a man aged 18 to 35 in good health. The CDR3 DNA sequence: TGTGCCAGCAGAGAGGACAGGACTAACTATGGCTACACCTTC. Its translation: CASREDRTNYGYTF.